The 12 T cell receptor beta chains presented below share a single source sample, sequenced in a study of beta chain features in type 1 diabetes. cDNA synthesis used the whole RNA isolate, giving expressed TCRB sequences. Only in-frame clones appear in the TCRdb table, and some are missing; sequencing was by immunoSEQ multiplex PCR. The sample lists 160,000 or so clones, approximately 9% occurring once. Material: central memory CD4+ T cells from blood. Every receptor here comes from a woman in her late teens or twenties in good health.

The rearrangement joins TRBV5-1 to TRBJ2-1, with 7 bases aligning to TRBD2. The CDR3 covers 13 residues. The V segment lost 1 base and the J segment 10 bases; nucleotides outside the gene matches: 5. Germline V gene sequence: CDR1 SGHRS, CDR2 YFSETQ. The CDR3: CASSLLDSGEQFF. CDR3 nucleotide sequence: TGCGCCAGCAGCTTGTTGGATAGCGGGGAGCAGTTCTTC.

A remark on this clone: This sample includes further DNA sequences coding for the same CDR3. The chain recombines TRBV5-1 with TRBJ2-2, with D perhaps TRBD2 (7 bases). The CDR3 runs 15 residues. The V end was cut by 2 bases, the J end by 2 bases, with 10 bases between. Germline CDR1 reads SGHRS; CDR2 reads YFSETQ. The CDR3 loop is CASSLGGANTGELFF. CDR3 in DNA: TGCGCCAGCAGCTTAGGGGGGGCCAACACCGGGGAGCTGTTTTTT.

Only a few counts were recorded for this clone. The gene calls are TRBV28 and TRBJ1-2; D is unresolved. The CDR3 is 14 residues long. V was cut by 5 bases and J by 4 bases, with 14 bases left in between. CDR1 and CDR2 from the germline V gene are MDHEN and SYDVKM. The CDR3: CASSPIPESYGYTF. The CDR3 nucleotides are TGTGCCAGCAGTCCCATACCCGAGAGCTATGGCTACACCTTC.

The chain uses TRBV21-1 and TRBJ2-2; the table's D gene call, TRBD1, was not cross checked with the DNA. TRBV21-1 is reported as a pseudogene. CDR3 length equals 18 residues. The CDR3 nucleotides read TGTGCCAGCAGCGCTACGAACGACAGGATCACGAACACCGGGGAGCTGTTTTTT. Its translation: CASSATNDRITNTGELFF.

The rearrangement links TRBV9 to TRBJ1-1; no definite D call. CDR3 length: 13 residues. Per the germline V gene, CDR1 is SGDLS and CDR2 is YYNGEE. Trimming removed 0 bases at V and 10 bases at J, with 13 bases between. This CDR3 reads CASSVEEGMVAFF. The CDR3 DNA is TGTGCCAGCAGCGTAGAGGAGGGTATGGTAGCTTTCTTT.

This clone was recorded a few times. Other nucleotide sequences from this sample produce the same CDR3. This chain joins TRBV7-3 and TRBJ1-1; maybe TRBD1 (5 bases). The CDR3 is 13 residues long. The V gene's germline CDR1 is SGHTA and CDR2 FQGTGA. Between the trimmed V and J ends, which lost 5 bases and 1 base, there was a span of 8 bases. The CDR3 DNA reads as TGTGCCAGCAGCACCCAGGGGAACACTGAAGCTTTCTTT. Its protein is CASSTQGNTEAFF.

This chain connects TRBV11-3 to TRBJ1-1; D is unclear. The germline V gene has CDR1 SGHNT and CDR2 YENEEA. The CDR3 has 11 amino acids. The V and J ends lost 5 bases and 7 bases respectively, with 8 bases between them. In DNA, the CDR3 is TGTGCCAGCAGCAGCGCATATGAAGCTTTCTTT. Its protein product is CASSSAYEAFF.

This clone was counted only a few times. The chain carries TRBV6-1 and TRBJ1-2, with TRBD1 matching 12 bases. J was trimmed by 14 bases and V by 3 bases; bases with no gene match: 7. Germline CDR1 is MNHNS and CDR2 is SASEGT. The CDR3 loop spans 13 amino acids. CDR3 in DNA: TGTGCCAGCAGTGAGACCGGGACAGGGGGCAGGACCTTC. Residues: CASSETGTGGRTF.

Only a few counts were recorded for this clone. The V call is TRBV21-1, the J call TRBJ2-7; TRBD1, as called in the table, went unchecked against the DNA. TRBV21-1 is tagged as a pseudogene. The CDR3 consists of 16 residues. CDR3 sequence reads: CASSKAPWTESYEQYF. The CDR3 bases are TGTGCCAGCAGCAAAGCACCTTGGACAGAATCCTACGAGCAGTACTTC.

The V gene is TRBV5-1, the J gene TRBJ2-3; D gene unclear. V gave up 5 bases and J gave up 3 bases, with 10 bases separating them. CDR3 size: 13 residues. Germline V gene lookup returns CDR1 SGHRS and CDR2 YFSETQ. The CDR3 spells CASREASTDTQYF. The CDR3 region has the DNA TGCGCCAGCAGAGAGGCATCTACAGATACGCAGTATTTT.

This clone was detected only a few times. The V call is TRBV5-1, the J call TRBJ2-7, with a possible D match to TRBD1 (7 bases). The germline CDR1 and CDR2 sequences are SGHRS and YFSETQ. This CDR3 is 13 amino acids long. V lost 7 bases, J lost 7 bases, and 18 bases lay in between. CDR3 bases: TGCGCCAGCTCCGGGACAGCGGGTACGGAGCAGTACTTC. The encoded protein is CASSGTAGTEQYF.

The chain joins TRBV5-1 to TRBJ2-3; D is possibly TRBD1 (5 bases). Germline CDR1 and CDR2: SGHRS and YFSETQ. V lost 0 bases and J 5 bases, leaving 10 bases between the germline ends. The CDR3 runs 14 residues. The CDR3 DNA reads TGCGCCAGCAGCTTGGGACAGTTAGGAGATACGCAGTATTTT. It yields the protein CASSLGQLGDTQYF. The full variable domain, rest sourced from reference TRBV5-1 and TRBJ2-3, is KAGVTQTPRYLIKTRGQQVTLSCSPISGHRSVSWYQQTPGQGLQFLFEYFSETQRNKGNFPGRFSGRQFSNSRSEMNVSTLELGDSALYLCASSLGQLGDTQYFGPGTRLTVL.